These 2 T cell receptor beta chains were all obtained from the same sample, sequenced in a study of T cells in narcolepsy (dated by TCRdb to the late 2010s). The protocol used for the library was the immunoSEQ multiplex PCR assay. TCRdb obtained this table from immuneACCESS and retained in-frame rearrangements with V and J assigned. These tables miss some clones; where compared with another copy, unresolved V genes account for less than half of the shortfall, and the remainder is unexplained. The sample table contains tens of thousands of clones; only one count was recorded for approximately 60% of them. In total, the top ten clones hold roughly 12% of the sample. Sequencing input: memory (CD45RA-) CD4+ T cells from blood. The sample's cell subset or site label, decoded: memory T cells sorted ex vivo from peripheral blood. The receptors stem from a human donor in good health.

This clone was detected only once. The chain combines TRBV6-5 with TRBJ1-5; D possibly corresponds to TRBD1 (5 bases). The CDR3 loop spans 13 amino acids. Trimming removed 8 bases from V and 5 bases from J, with 13 bases in between. CDR1 and CDR2 (germline): MNHEY, SVGAGI. DNA for the CDR3: TGTGCCAGCCGCCGGGGCAGAGATCAGCCCCAGCATTTT. Protein product: CASRRGRDQPQHF.

This sequence joins TRBV30 and TRBJ2-3, with a possible D match to TRBD1 (5 bases). The germline gives CDR1 GTSNPN, CDR2 SVGIG (reference sequence). The length of the CDR3 is 15 residues. Deletions cut 0 bases from V and 0 bases from J, with 10 bases between. CDR3 nucleotides: TGTGCCTGGAGTGTACCAGGGCCCAGCACAGATACGCAGTATTTT. Protein: CAWSVPGPSTDTQYF.